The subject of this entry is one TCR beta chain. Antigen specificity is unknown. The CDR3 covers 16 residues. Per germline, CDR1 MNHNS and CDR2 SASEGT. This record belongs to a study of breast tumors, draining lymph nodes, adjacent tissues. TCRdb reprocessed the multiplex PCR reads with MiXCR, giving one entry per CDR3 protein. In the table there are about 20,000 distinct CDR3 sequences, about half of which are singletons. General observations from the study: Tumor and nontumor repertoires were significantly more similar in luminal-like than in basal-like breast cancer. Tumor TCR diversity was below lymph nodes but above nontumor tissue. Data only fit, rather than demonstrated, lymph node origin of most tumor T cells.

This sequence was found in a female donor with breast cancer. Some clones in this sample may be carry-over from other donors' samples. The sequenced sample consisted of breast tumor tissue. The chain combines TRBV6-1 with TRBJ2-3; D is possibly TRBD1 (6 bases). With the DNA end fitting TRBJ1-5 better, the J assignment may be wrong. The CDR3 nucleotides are TGTGCCAGCAGTCGGCTAGCGGGAGAGGGGGGGGATACGCAGCATTTT. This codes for CASSRLAGEGGDTQHF.